This passage covers 32 T cell receptor beta chains from one sample sequenced in a study of T cell responses to AZD1222 COVID-19 vaccine. Profiled with immunoSEQ multiplex PCR; TCRdb holds only in-frame clones, not every one. The sample records 130,000 or so clones, 70% to 90% being singletons. The specimen comprised peripheral blood, sampled on day 0 of AZD1222 vaccination. These receptors were taken from an adult in good health.

The chain joins TRBV5-1 to TRBJ2-7, with 9 bases that match TRBD1. Losses at the gene ends were 4 bases for V and 5 bases for J; bases not matched to a gene: 10. Germline V gene sequence: CDR1 SGHRS, CDR2 YFSETQ. The CDR3 consists of 15 residues. The CDR3 nucleotides are TGCGCCAGCAGCCCTGGACAGGGGTCTTGGAACGAGCAGTACTTC. Protein: CASSPGQGSWNEQYF.

This clone came up once. The chain recombines TRBV5-6 with TRBJ2-1; 10 bases are a match to TRBD2. V dropped 3 bases and J dropped 3; count of bases not matched to a gene: 3. The CDR3 consists of 15 residues. The germline gives CDR1 SGHDT, CDR2 YYEEEE. CDR3 in amino acids: CASSSLAGVYNEQFF. The CDR3 nucleotides are TGTGCCAGCAGCTCTCTAGCGGGGGTCTACAATGAGCAGTTCTTC.

This clone was seen a single time. The CDR3 DNA sequence: TGTGCCAGTAGTATAGGGGTAGCGGGAGTGGGGAATGAGCAGTTCTTC. Translation gives CASSIGVAGVGNEQFF. The chain uses TRBV19 and TRBJ2-1, with 9 positions matching TRBD2. The germline V gene has CDR1 LNHDA and CDR2 SQIVND (reference sequence). This CDR3 has 16 amino acids. The V segment lost 1 base and the J segment 7 bases; nucleotides outside the gene matches: 8. The complete variable domain, with remaining parts taken from reference TRBV19 and TRBJ2-1, reads DGGITQSPKYLFRKEGQNVTLSCEQNLNHDAMYWYRQDPGQGLRLIYYSQIVNDFQKGDIAEGYSVSREKKESFPLTVTSAQKNPTAFYLCASSIGVAGVGNEQFFGPGTRLTVL.

CDR3 sequence (DNA): TGTGCCAGCAGCACCCGACAGGGAAGCACCGGGGAGCTGTTTTTT. Amino acids: CASSTRQGSTGELFF. J is TRBJ2-2 and V is TRBV7-2; TRBD1 matches at 7 bases. V shed 5 bases and J 4 bases; nucleotides not matched to a gene: 7. CDR1 and CDR2 (germline): SGHTA, FQGNSA. The CDR3 loop spans 15 amino acids.

This clone has only a few counts. J is TRBJ1-2 and V is TRBV15, with D perhaps TRBD1 (5 bases). The V gene lost 0 bases and the J gene lost 4 bases, with 12 bases spanning the gap. CDR3 length: 15 residues. Germline values: CDR1 LNHNV, CDR2 YYDKDF (reference sequence). CDR3 protein: CATSRDRQGRYGYTF. CDR3 DNA sequence: TGTGCCACCAGCAGAGATCGGCAGGGACGCTATGGCTACACCTTC.

The chain has TRBV3-1 (or the pseudogene TRBV3-2) and TRBJ2-1; D is ambiguous. CDR1 is LGHDT and CDR2 is YNNKEL in the germline V gene (reference sequence). The V and J ends lost 4 bases and 8 bases respectively, with 15 bases between them. The CDR3 runs to 14 residues. The CDR3 bases are TGTGCCAGCAGCCGAGGAGTTTACGGCGATGAGCAGTTCTTC. As protein: CASSRGVYGDEQFF.

The rearrangement uses TRBV12-5 and TRBJ2-7, with TRBD1 matching 7 bases. Germline CDR1 LGHNT, CDR2 FRNRAP. CDR3 length: 13 residues. The V gene end was trimmed by 5 bases and the J gene end by 2 bases; junction bases not matched to a gene: 3. CDR3 sequence: CASGRDRAYEQYF. The CDR3 DNA sequence: TGTGCTAGTGGTAGGGACAGAGCCTACGAGCAGTACTTC. Filled out from reference TRBV12-5 and TRBJ2-7, the complete variable domain reads DARVTQTPRHKVTEMGQEVTMRCQPILGHNTVFWYRQTMMQGLELLAYFRNRAPLDDSGMPKDRFSAEMPDATLATLKIQPSEPRDSAVYFCASGRDRAYEQYFGPGTRLTVT.

The chain carries TRBV9 and TRBJ1-2; D gene uncertain. The ends were cut back, 4 bases at V and 0 bases at J, with 13 bases in the middle. The CDR3 covers 15 residues. The V gene's germline CDR1 is SGDLS and CDR2 YYNGEE. CDR3 DNA sequence: TGTGCCAGCAGCCCTCAAGGGCGCACTAACTATGGCTACACCTTC. Protein sequence: CASSPQGRTNYGYTF.

The chain joins TRBV19 to TRBJ2-7, with 9 bases lining up with TRBD1. From germline, CDR1 is LNHDA and CDR2 SQIVND (reference sequence). CDR3 length equals 14 residues. V shed 5 bases, J shed 5 bases, and the junction held 7 bases outside the gene matches. Here the CDR3 DNA reads TGTGCCAGTAGTGAGGGACAGGGAAGAGACGAGCAGTACTTC. Its translation: CASSEGQGRDEQYF. Full variable domain (remainder filled in from reference TRBV19 and TRBJ2-7): DGGITQSPKYLFRKEGQNVTLSCEQNLNHDAMYWYRQDPGQGLRLIYYSQIVNDFQKGDIAEGYSVSREKKESFPLTVTSAQKNPTAFYLCASSEGQGRDEQYFGPGTRLTVT.

The chain has TRBV9 and TRBJ2-1; 8 bases map to TRBD1. The CDR3 is made up of 15 amino acids. Germline CDR1 reads SGDLS; CDR2 reads YYNGEE. The ends lost 0 bases at V and 8 bases at J; junction bases unmatched: 7. The CDR3, as DNA: TGTGCCAGCAGCGTAGGCCCCCACAGGGGGGATGAGCAGTTCTTC. Residues: CASSVGPHRGDEQFF.

The chain carries TRBV2 and TRBJ2-3; D is unresolved. The CDR3 is 11 amino acids. From germline, CDR1 is SNHLY and CDR2 FYNNEI. With 8 bases removed from V and 0 bases from J, the gap between germline ends came to 3 bases. The CDR3 is CASDSTDTQYF. CDR3 nucleotides: TGTGCCAGCGATAGCACAGATACGCAGTATTTT.

The V and J genes are TRBV28 and TRBJ2-3; TRBD2 matches at 9 bases. V shed 7 bases, J shed 2 bases, and the junction held 19 bases outside the gene matches. CDR1 MDHEN and CDR2 SYDVKM come from the germline V gene. The CDR3 has 19 amino acids. The CDR3 spells CASTPLVGASGIDTDTQYF. The CDR3 bases are TGTGCCAGCACCCCCCTTGTCGGGGCTAGCGGGATCGACACAGATACGCAGTATTTT.

The chain uses TRBV3-1 (or the pseudogene TRBV3-2) and TRBJ1-5; maybe TRBD1 (5 bases). CDR1 LGHDT and CDR2 YNNKEL come from the germline V gene (reference sequence). The V end was cut by 5 bases, the J end by 0 bases, with 8 bases between. This CDR3 region has 14 residues. Here the CDR3 reads CASSVGLSNQPQHF. CDR3 DNA sequence: TGTGCCAGCAGCGTGGGACTTAGCAATCAGCCCCAGCATTTT.

The table lists this clone with a few counts. CDR3 sequence (DNA): TGTGCCAGCAGTAGGAGTCCGGGCAATTCACCCCTCCACTTT. Encoded protein: CASSRSPGNSPLHF. The rearrangement links TRBV6-4 to TRBJ1-6, with D hard to call. Trimming took off 5 bases at V and 7 bases at J, with 12 bases between the two ends. CDR1 is MRHNA and CDR2 is SNTAGT in the germline V gene. The CDR3 has 14 amino acids.

V is TRBV19 and J is TRBJ1-5, with no clear D. Germline CDR1 is LNHDA and CDR2 is SQIVND (reference sequence). The germline V and J ends were trimmed by 1 base and 0 bases, with 10 bases remaining between them. The CDR3 has 16 residues. The CDR3 coding sequence is TGTGCCAGTAGTATAGGGGCGGGGTATAGCAATCAGCCCCAGCATTTT. This gives the protein CASSIGAGYSNQPQHF.

V usage is TRBV6-1 and J usage is TRBJ2-7; TRBD1 is a possible D gene (6 bases). This CDR3 contains 16 residues. The germline CDR1 and CDR2 sequences are MNHNS and SASEGT. V lost 0 bases, J lost 4 bases, and 16 bases lay in between. The CDR3 protein is CASSEAGGSEVYEQYF. CDR3 nucleotide sequence: TGTGCCAGCAGTGAAGCAGGGGGAAGCGAGGTTTACGAGCAGTACTTC.

V and J are TRBV7-9 and TRBJ1-1, with TRBD1 matching over 8 bases. There are 13 residues in the CDR3. The V segment lost 3 bases and the J segment 7 bases; nucleotides outside the gene matches: 4. Germline assignment: CDR1 SEHNR and CDR2 FQNEAQ (reference sequence). The CDR3 reads CASSLTGVGEAFF. The CDR3 nucleotides read TGTGCCAGCAGCTTGACAGGGGTAGGTGAAGCTTTCTTT.

The rearrangement links TRBV28 to TRBJ1-2; D is possibly TRBD1 (6 bases). The CDR3 totals 12 residues. V lost 7 bases to trimming and J lost 4 bases, with 10 bases between them. CDR1 and CDR2 (germline): MDHEN, SYDVKM. In nucleotides, the CDR3 is TGTGCCAGCAACCGGGACACCTATGGCTACACCTTC. Translated: CASNRDTYGYTF.

The chain carries TRBV3-1 (or the pseudogene TRBV3-2) and TRBJ2-1; maybe TRBD2 (5 bases). CDR1 is LGHDT, CDR2 YNNKEL, per germline (reference sequence). Trimming shortened V by 0 bases and J by 2 bases, and 17 bases separated the two germline ends. The CDR3 extends over 18 amino acids. The chain's CDR3 is CASSQDLVLAPTYNEQFF. Here the CDR3 DNA reads TGTGCCAGCAGCCAAGATCTTGTGCTAGCACCGACCTACAATGAGCAGTTCTTC.

This chain joins TRBV7-3 and TRBJ2-1, with D possibly matching TRBD1 (7 bases). V gave up 3 bases and J gave up 6 bases, with 9 bases separating them. Germline V lookup: CDR1 SGHTA, CDR2 FQGTGA. The CDR3 has 13 amino acids. CDR3 region: CASSLQGGNEQFF. In nucleotides, the CDR3 is TGTGCCAGCAGCTTGCAGGGGGGCAATGAGCAGTTCTTC.

The rearrangement links TRBV6-2 or TRBV6-3 to TRBJ2-1, with 9 positions matching TRBD2. The CDR3 has 15 amino acids. Germline V gives CDR1 MNHEY, CDR2 SVGEGT. J gave up 9 bases and V 5 bases, and 11 bases lay outside the gene matches. CDR3 protein: CASSTNLAGSTEQFF. In nucleotides, the CDR3 is TGTGCCAGCAGTACGAACCTAGCGGGGAGTACTGAGCAGTTCTTC.

The chain employs TRBV5-1 and TRBJ2-5; 9 nucleotides line up with TRBD1. The germline V gene has CDR1 SGHRS and CDR2 YFSETQ. The CDR3 is 14 amino acids. Germline trimming cut 7 bases from V and 0 bases from J; bases unmatched to any gene: 4. The DNA for the CDR3 is TGCGCCAGCGGACAGGGGAACAACCAAGAGACCCAGTACTTC. This gives the protein CASGQGNNQETQYF.

This rearrangement joins TRBV28 to TRBJ2-7, with 9 bases matching TRBD1. V trimming: 8 bases; J trimming: 3 bases; junction bases outside the gene matches: 5. This CDR3 is 13 amino acids long. Per germline, CDR1 MDHEN and CDR2 SYDVKM. CDR3: CASHGQGFYEQYF. Written as DNA, the CDR3 is TGTGCCAGCCATGGACAGGGGTTCTACGAGCAGTACTTC.

As concerns this clone: The sample has other DNA sequences that encode this CDR3 too. The rearrangement joins TRBV6-5 to TRBJ1-2; 7 nucleotides match TRBD1. Germline V lookup: CDR1 MNHEY, CDR2 SVGAGI. After removal of 6 bases from V and 7 bases from J, the junction contained 8 bases not matched to a gene. The CDR3 contains 13 residues. Here the CDR3 DNA reads TGTGCCAGCAGCCGAGGCCAGGGGGGTGGCTACACCTTC. Protein: CASSRGQGGGYTF.

The chain is built from TRBV6-1 and TRBJ1-1; D remains unclear. Germline assignment: CDR1 MNHNS and CDR2 SASEGT. Trimming removed 2 bases at V and 11 bases at J, with 15 bases between. The CDR3 runs 13 residues. In DNA form, the CDR3 reads TGTGCCAGCAGTGAACGGGCGGTTAGTTGGGCTTTCTTT. Translation: CASSERAVSWAFF.

J is TRBJ1-3 and V is TRBV9; no firm D call. The CDR3 spans 15 residues. Per germline, CDR1 SGDLS and CDR2 YYNGEE. V lost 3 bases and J 3 bases, leaving 13 bases between the germline ends. CDR3 loop: CASSGGFAGGNTIYF. Here the CDR3 DNA reads TGTGCCAGCAGCGGAGGTTTCGCAGGTGGAAACACCATATATTTT.

The rearrangement links TRBV27 to TRBJ2-3; no reliable D call. CDR1 MNHEY and CDR2 SMNVEV come from the germline V gene (reference sequence). The length of the CDR3 is 12 residues. The V end was cut by 6 bases, the J end by 2 bases, with 6 bases between. The CDR3 nucleotides are TGTGCCAGCAGCCAAAACACAGATACGCAGTATTTT. This gives the protein CASSQNTDTQYF.

This clone has a single count. The rearrangement links TRBV18 to TRBJ1-1; 11 positions agree with TRBD1. V dropped 5 bases and J dropped 5; count of bases not matched to a gene: 7. This CDR3 has 15 residues. CDR1 KGHSH and CDR2 LQKENI come from the germline V gene. The CDR3 DNA reads as TGTGCCAGCTCAGCGGGACAGGGGGGTCTTACTGAAGCTTTCTTT. Its protein product is CASSAGQGGLTEAFF.

This CDR3 is CASSLRGTGGAFWGYTF. The DNA for the CDR3 is TGTGCCAGCAGCTTGAGGGGGACAGGGGGCGCTTTCTGGGGCTACACCTTC. This chain connects TRBV5-8 to TRBJ1-2, with TRBD1 matching over 12 bases. V shed 1 base, J shed 8 bases, and the junction held 12 bases outside the gene matches. This CDR3 contains 17 residues. Germline-derived CDR1 and CDR2 are SGHTS and YDEGEE.

This sequence joins TRBV18 and TRBJ2-3; D is unclear. The CDR3 runs 15 residues. Trimming pared 6 bases from V and 2 bases from J, leaving 15 bases between. Germline loops: CDR1 KGHSH, CDR2 LQKENI. The DNA for the CDR3 is TGTGCCAGCTCCCCAGCTGGGCTCTTCACAGATACGCAGTATTTT. As protein: CASSPAGLFTDTQYF.

The rearrangement joins TRBV27 to TRBJ2-1; D is ambiguous. Trimming stripped 5 bases from V and 3 bases from J, with 11 bases between. This CDR3 has 14 amino acids. The germline V gene has CDR1 MNHEY and CDR2 SMNVEV (reference sequence). The CDR3 DNA reads TGTGCCAGCAGTCCCCTCTTGGGCTACAATGAGCAGTTCTTC. It encodes CASSPLLGYNEQFF.

This clone is labeled medium-sized. This CDR3 is CASSPSQGSGNTIYF. CDR3 DNA: TGTGCCAGCTCACCATCTCAGGGCTCTGGAAACACCATATATTTT. The genes are TRBV18 and TRBJ1-3; the D gene is possibly TRBD1 (5 bases). Trimming removed 2 bases from V and 0 bases from J, with 8 bases in between. Germline CDR1 reads KGHSH; CDR2 reads LQKENI. The CDR3 runs 15 residues.